The rows below give T cell receptor beta chains drawn from one sample of a study of T cell repertoires in cytomegalovirus infection. One entry per CDR3 protein results from TCRdb running MiXCR on the reads. The sample yields some 800,000 distinct CDR3 sequences, just under 30% seen once. These TCRs are of unknown antigen specificity. The specimen was cultured CD8+ T cells from PBMCs, collected from culture after CMV antigen stimulation. The origin of the receptors is a human donor in good health (CMV status not recorded). Some clones in this sample may be carry-over from other donors' samples. Each CDR3 is given with its conserved first and last residue. Each record gives: J gene, D gene, V gene, clone size, CDR3 DNA, CDR3 protein. D genes are given only for firm matches. A row's size may be missing; if present it is once, few, many or a size class.

TRBJ2-2 . TRBV6-5 few TGTGCCAGCTTCCAGGGCACCGGGGAGCTGTTTTTT CASFQGTGELFF
TRBJ2-3 TRBD1 TRBV7-8 few TGTGCCAGCAGCTTATTCCAGGGGGCAGGAACAGATACGCAGTATTTT CASSLFQGAGTDTQYF
TRBJ1-1 TRBD1 TRBV5-1 . TGCGCCAGCGGAACCGGGACAGTGAACACTGAAGCTTTCTTT CASGTGTVNTEAFF
TRBJ1-5 TRBD1 TRBV6-1 few TGTGCCAGCAGCGGACAGGGGGTTCAGCCCCAGCATTTT CASSGQGVQPQHF
TRBJ2-2 . TRBV6-2/TRBV6-3 few TGTGCCAGCAGTTATAAGGCTACCGGGGAGCTGTTTTTT CASSYKATGELFF
TRBJ2-1 TRBD2 TRBV7-9 few TGTGCCAGCAGCTTAGTCGGACTAGCGGGGGGGCCCTTATACAATGAGCAGTTCTTC CASSLVGLAGGPLYNEQFF
TRBJ2-1 . TRBV13 . TGTGCCAGCAGCTCCGCGATTGACAATGAGCAGTTCTTC CASSSAIDNEQFF
TRBJ1-1 TRBD1 TRBV7-2 few TGTGCCAGCAGCCCAAAGACAGGGGGCCGGGGCACTGAAGCTTTCTTT CASSPKTGGRGTEAFF
TRBJ1-2 . TRBV4-2 . TGTGCCAGCAGCCAAGACAGGGGAGCCCTCTATGGCTACACCTTC CASSQDRGALYGYTF
TRBJ1-2 TRBD1 TRBV10-3 . TGTGCCATCAGGTCCCGGGACAGGGCTTCTAACTATGGCTACACCTTC CAIRSRDRASNYGYTF
TRBJ2-1 . TRBV11-3 few TGTGCCAGCAGCTCACTAGAGGAGTACAATGAGCAGTTCTTC CASSSLEEYNEQFF
TRBJ1-3 . TRBV7-6 many TGTGCCAGCAGCTTACAACAGTCTGGAAACACCATATATTTT CASSLQQSGNTIYF
TRBJ2-5 . TRBV12-5 . TGTGCTAGTGGTAAGGAGGGTCTGGGAGAGACCCAGTACTTC CASGKEGLGETQYF
TRBJ2-1 TRBD2 TRBV9 . TGTGCCAGCAGCTCTCGACTAGCGGAGCCCTCCAATGAGCAGTTCTTC CASSSRLAEPSNEQFF
TRBJ1-6 . TRBV7-3 . TGTCCCAGCAGCGATACTAGAATTGGGGAGGGGAATTCACCCCCCCACTTT CPSSDTRIGEGNSPPHF
TRBJ2-2 . TRBV4-1 . TGCGCCAGCAGCCAAGTAGGGTCCAGCACCGGGGAGCTGTTTTTT CASSQVGSSTGELFF
TRBJ1-2 . TRBV4-1 many TGCGCCAGCAGCCAAGAGATGGGCTTGGGAGGCTACACCTTC CASSQEMGLGGYTF
TRBJ2-1 . TRBV3-1 . TGTGCCAGCAGCAGACCGTTCAATGAGCAGTTCTTC CASSRPFNEQFF
TRBJ2-6 . TRBV6-5 . TGTGCCAGCAGTTACTCGTCCGGGACTGTGGGACCCTCTGGGGCCAACGTCCTGACTTTC CASSYSSGTVGPSGANVLTF
TRBJ2-7 . TRBV3-1 . TGTGCCAGCAGCCGAGGGACCACCTACGAGCAGTACTTC CASSRGTTYEQYF
TRBJ2-7 . TRBV5-4 . TGTGCCAGCAGAATCGCCGCCGATTACGAGCAGTACTTC CASRIAADYEQYF
TRBJ2-7 . TRBV4-3 . TGCGCCAGCAGCCAAGGGTCTGCGGTTCCCGACAATGAGCAGTACTTC CASSQGSAVPDNEQYF
TRBJ1-5 TRBD1 TRBV19 few TGTGCCAGTAGCACAGACGGACAGGGGCTGAGTCAGCCCCAGCATTTT CASSTDGQGLSQPQHF